The 18 T cell receptor beta chains reported below all come from one sample, sequenced in a study of blood T cells in healthy people across ages (dated by TCRdb to about 2015). The receptor library was made with 5' RACE. TCRdb records Illumina HiSeq 2500 as the sequencer. A second PCR of roughly 7 to 12 cycles was run with a J-beta primer mix and a sample-barcoded 5' primer. The public reads were reanalyzed by TCRdb: fastp trimming at Q25, MiXCR alignment, in-frame beta chains only. Rows with one shared CDR3 protein collapse into an entry with the most common genes and DNA. This sample has 550,000 to 700,000 distinct CDR3 sequences in its table, and 27% of those were observed once. Approximately 17% of the sample rests with the top ten. Sequenced material: blood. These TCRs come from a woman between 65 and 79 years old in good health.

The chain recombines TRBV19 with TRBJ2-6; tentatively, D is TRBD1 (6 bases). This CDR3 region has 15 residues. Deletions cut 7 bases from V and 2 bases from J, with 12 bases between. Germline loops: CDR1 LNHDA, CDR2 SQIVND (reference sequence). As DNA, the CDR3 is TGTGCCAGTACCGTACAGGGTGCTGGGGCCAACGTCCTGACTTTC. Encoded protein: CASTVQGAGANVLTF.

CDR3 residues: CASSQEAASGTTDTQYF. For the CDR3, the DNA is TGCGCCAGCAGCCAAGAGGCGGCTAGCGGAACCACAGATACGCAGTATTTT. The chain has TRBV4-3 and TRBJ2-3, with 7 bases matching TRBD2. The CDR3 extends over 17 amino acids. The germline gives CDR1 LGHNA, CDR2 YSLEER. V was clipped by 0 bases and J by 2 bases; unmatched bases: 8.

This chain joins TRBV2 and TRBJ2-1; tentative D call: TRBD1 (6 bases). TRBJ2-5 matches the DNA end more closely, so the J call is doubtful. CDR1 is SNHLY and CDR2 is FYNNEI in the germline V gene. The CDR3 totals 14 residues. The CDR3 nucleotides read TGTGCCAGCAGTGAGGGGGCAGCTGTCCAGACCCAGTACTTC. The encoded protein is CASSEGAAVQTQYF.

V and J are TRBV11-2 and TRBJ2-5; 7 nucleotides agree with TRBD1. With 7 bases clipped from V and 5 bases from J, the junction kept 13 bases outside the gene matches. This CDR3 spans 15 amino acids. Germline CDR1 and CDR2: SGHAT and FQNNGV. The CDR3 coding sequence is TGTGCCAGCACCCTAACGGGACAGTATACGGAGACCCAGTACTTC. Its protein product is CASTLTGQYTETQYF.

This sequence joins TRBV18 and TRBJ2-1, with D tentatively TRBD2 (6 bases). CDR1 KGHSH and CDR2 LQKENI come from the germline V gene. Trimming removed 1 base at V and 10 bases at J, with 14 bases between. The CDR3 length is 14 residues. The DNA of the CDR3 is TGTGCCAGCTCACCACAAATCCAGGGAGGCGAGCAGTTCTTC. Amino acid sequence: CASSPQIQGGEQFF.

Only a few counts were recorded for this clonotype. The V gene is TRBV9, the J gene TRBJ2-5; D call uncertain. Trimming took 0 bases from V and 5 from J, leaving 8 bases between them. Germline-derived CDR1 and CDR2 are SGDLS and YYNGEE. The CDR3 loop spans 13 amino acids. The CDR3 DNA is TGTGCCAGCAGCGTAGGCTTAATTGAGACCCAGTACTTC. It codes for CASSVGLIETQYF.

The J gene is TRBJ2-1, the V gene TRBV5-5, with 10 bases lining up with TRBD2. Germline CDR1 and CDR2: SGHKS and YYEKEE (reference sequence). CDR3 length: 14 residues. V shed 6 bases, J shed 6 bases, and the junction held 6 bases outside the gene matches. The CDR3 nucleotides are TGTGCCAGCAACTTACTAGCGGGGTTCAATGAGCAGTTCTTC. It is translated as CASNLLAGFNEQFF.

The chain couples TRBV5-1 to TRBJ2-7; TRBD1 is a possible D gene (6 bases). The J call is doubtful: the DNA matches TRBJ2-1 better. Germline V gene sequence: CDR1 SGHRS, CDR2 YFSETQ. The CDR3 is 16 residues long. The chain's CDR3 is CASSLREQGGSYEQFF. The CDR3 region has the DNA TGCGCCAGCAGCTTGAGGGAACAGGGTGGGTCCTACGAGCAGTTCTTC.

The chain combines TRBV24-1 with TRBJ2-1; a possible D gene is TRBD2 (7 bases). The length of the CDR3 is 15 residues. Deletions cut 6 bases from V and 7 bases from J, with 18 bases between. CDR1 KGHDR and CDR2 SFDVKD come from the germline V gene. Written as DNA, the CDR3 is TGTGCCACCAGTAAAGGGGGGGAAAGGGTAAATGAGCAGTTCTTC. Protein product: CATSKGGERVNEQFF.

This clonotype was counted a few times. This chain joins TRBV20-1 and TRBJ2-6; possibly TRBD1 for D (5 bases). CDR3 length: 16 amino acids. Per the germline V gene, CDR1 is DFQATT and CDR2 is SNEGSKA (reference sequence). The V end was cut by 1 base, the J end by 0 bases, with 10 bases between. CDR3 loop: CSARGGQPSGANVLTF. CDR3 bases: TGCAGTGCTAGAGGGGGCCAACCCTCTGGGGCCAACGTCCTGACTTTC.

J is TRBJ2-4 and V is TRBV7-2; no definite D call. The CDR3 extends over 16 amino acids. Germline assignment: CDR1 SGHTA and CDR2 FQGNSA. Trimming stripped 3 bases from V and 1 base from J, with 13 bases between. This CDR3 is CASSFGNLVAKNIQYF. Written as DNA, the CDR3 is TGTGCCAGCAGCTTTGGTAACCTAGTGGCCAAAAACATTCAGTACTTC. The whole variable domain, remainder taken from reference TRBV7-2 and TRBJ2-4, is GAGVSQSPSNKVTEKGKDVELRCDPISGHTALYWYRQSLGQGLEFLIYFQGNSAPDKSGLPSDRFSAERTGGSVSTLTIQRTQQEDSAVYLCASSFGNLVAKNIQYFGAGTRLSVL.

In this sample, this clonotype turned up a few times. The V call is TRBV5-1, the J call TRBJ2-5, with TRBD1 matching over 10 bases. V shed 3 bases and J 3 bases; nucleotides not matched to a gene: 5. CDR1 SGHRS and CDR2 YFSETQ come from the germline V gene. This CDR3 spans 15 amino acids. CDR3 loop: CASSYPGTGEETQYF. CDR3 bases: TGCGCCAGCAGCTATCCCGGGACAGGGGAAGAGACCCAGTACTTC.

V usage is TRBV29-1 and J usage is TRBJ2-3, with TRBD1 matching 7 bases. Germline CDR1 SQVTM, CDR2 ANQGSEA. The CDR3 totals 14 residues. The J segment lost 2 bases and the V segment lost 4 bases, leaving 6 bases of the junction unmatched. CDR3 protein: CSVVHQGVTDTQYF. The CDR3 DNA reads as TGCAGCGTTGTTCATCAGGGGGTCACAGATACGCAGTATTTT.

The V gene is TRBV7-9, the J gene TRBJ2-5; 12 nucleotides match TRBD2. The J call may be incorrect, as the DNA end agrees better with TRBJ2-1. There are 15 residues in the CDR3. CDR1 SEHNR and CDR2 FQNEAQ come from the germline V gene (reference sequence). The DNA for the CDR3 is TGTGCCAGCAGCCGGTGGACTAGCGGGATCAATGAGCAGTTCTTC. Residues: CASSRWTSGINEQFF.

This chain connects TRBV7-2 to TRBJ2-1, with D possibly matching TRBD2 (6 bases). Germline V CDR1 and CDR2: SGHTA, FQGNSA. The CDR3 sequence is 16 residues long. The ends were cut back, 2 bases at V and 1 base at J, with 12 bases in the middle. Here the CDR3 reads CASSLTGTSSYNEQFF. CDR3 DNA: TGTGCCAGCAGCTTAACCGGGACTTCGTCCTACAATGAGCAGTTCTTC.

To note about this clonotype: It is likely a read error, because the conserved phenylalanine at the end of the CDR3 is missing. The rearrangement links TRBV6-2 or TRBV6-3 to TRBJ2-5; 7 nucleotides align to TRBD2. V shed 8 bases, J shed 3 bases, and the junction held 3 bases outside the gene matches. The CDR3 contains 12 residues. The V gene's germline CDR1 is MNHEY and CDR2 SVGEGT. CDR3 sequence reads: CASRDYEETQYL. The CDR3 DNA sequence: TGTGCCAGCCGGGACTATGAAGAGACCCAGTACCTC.

The J gene is TRBJ2-6, the V gene TRBV29-1, with 7 positions matching TRBD1. Germline V lookup: CDR1 SQVTM, CDR2 ANQGSEA. This CDR3 spans 18 amino acids. The V gene end was trimmed by 6 bases and the J gene end by 0 bases; junction bases not matched to a gene: 14. CDR3 coding DNA: TGCAGCGTCGAGAGCCGGACAGGTCCTCACTCTGGGGCCAACGTCCTGACTTTC. This sequence encodes CSVESRTGPHSGANVLTF.

There are a few counts of this clonotype. V is TRBV7-9 and J is TRBJ2-5, with D perhaps matching TRBD2 (6 bases). Germline V gene lookup returns CDR1 SEHNR and CDR2 FQNEAQ (reference sequence). The CDR3 totals 16 residues. V gave up 2 bases and J gave up 5 bases, with 18 bases separating them. Here the CDR3 DNA reads TGTGCCAGCAGCTTAACAATGGGGGACTTTGGGGAGACCCAGTACTTC. Its translation is CASSLTMGDFGETQYF. The full variable domain, completed using reference TRBV7-9 and TRBJ2-5, is DTGVSQNPRHKITKRGQNVTFRCDPISEHNRLYWYRQTLGQGPEFLTYFQNEAQLEKSRLLSDRFSAERPKGSFSTLEIQRTEQGDSAMYLCASSLTMGDFGETQYFGPGTRLLVL.